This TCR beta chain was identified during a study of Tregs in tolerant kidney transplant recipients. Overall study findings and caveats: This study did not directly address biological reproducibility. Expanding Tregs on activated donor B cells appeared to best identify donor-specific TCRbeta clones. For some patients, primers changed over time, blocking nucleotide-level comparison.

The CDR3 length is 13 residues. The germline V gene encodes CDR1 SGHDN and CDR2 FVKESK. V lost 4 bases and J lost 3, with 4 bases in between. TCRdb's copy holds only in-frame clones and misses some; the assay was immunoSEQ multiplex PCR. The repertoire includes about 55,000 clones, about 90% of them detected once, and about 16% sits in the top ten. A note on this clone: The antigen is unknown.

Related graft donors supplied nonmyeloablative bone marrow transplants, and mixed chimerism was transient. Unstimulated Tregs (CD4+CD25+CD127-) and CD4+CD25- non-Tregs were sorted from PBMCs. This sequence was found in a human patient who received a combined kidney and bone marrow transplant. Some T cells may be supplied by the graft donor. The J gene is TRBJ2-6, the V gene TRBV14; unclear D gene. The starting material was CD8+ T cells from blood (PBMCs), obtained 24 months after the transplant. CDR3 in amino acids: CASSPVGANVLTF. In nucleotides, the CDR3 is TGTGCCAGCAGCCCCGTTGGGGCCAACGTCCTGACTTTC. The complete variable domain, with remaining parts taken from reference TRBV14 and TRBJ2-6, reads EAGVTQFPSHSVIEKGQTVTLRCDPISGHDNLYWYRRVMGKEIKFLLHFVKESKQDESGMPNNRFLAERTGGTYSTLKVQPAELEDSGVYFCASSPVGANVLTFGAGSRLTVL.